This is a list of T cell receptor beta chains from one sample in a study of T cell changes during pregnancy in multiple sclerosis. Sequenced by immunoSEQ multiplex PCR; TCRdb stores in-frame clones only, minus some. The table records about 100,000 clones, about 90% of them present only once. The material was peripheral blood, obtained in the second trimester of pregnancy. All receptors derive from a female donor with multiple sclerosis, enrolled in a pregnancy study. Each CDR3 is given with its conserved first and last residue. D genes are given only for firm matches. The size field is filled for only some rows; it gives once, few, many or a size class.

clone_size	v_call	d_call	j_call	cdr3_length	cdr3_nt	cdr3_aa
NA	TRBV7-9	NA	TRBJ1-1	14	TGTGCCAGCAGCTTAGCTTTGGCCACGGGTGAAGCTTTCTTT	CASSLALATGEAFF
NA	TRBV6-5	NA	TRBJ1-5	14	TGTGCCAGCAGTCCTGACAATAGCAATCAGCCCCAGCATTTT	CASSPDNSNQPQHF
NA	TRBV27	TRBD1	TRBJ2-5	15	TGTGCCAGCAGCCTCTCCGGGACAGCTCTCGGGGCCCAGTACTTC	CASSLSGTALGAQYF
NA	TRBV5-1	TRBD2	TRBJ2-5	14	TGCGCCAGCAGATACGGGGGGGTACAAGAGACCCAGTACTTC	CASRYGGVQETQYF
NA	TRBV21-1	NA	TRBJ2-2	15	TGTGCCAGCAGCGCAAGGGAGGACAGGCCTGGGGAGCTGTTTTTT	CASSAREDRPGELFF
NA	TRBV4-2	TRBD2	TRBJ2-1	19	TGTGCCAGCAGCCAAGATGTAGGGGCGGGAGGTGTAAACTACAATGAGCAGTTCTTC	CASSQDVGAGGVNYNEQFF
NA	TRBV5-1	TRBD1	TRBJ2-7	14	TGCGCCAGCAGCTTGGTGACAGGGGGTCACGAGCAGTACTTC	CASSLVTGGHEQYF
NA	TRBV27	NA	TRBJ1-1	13	TGTGCCAGCAGTCTTCAGGGAAACACTGAAGCTTTCTTT	CASSLQGNTEAFF
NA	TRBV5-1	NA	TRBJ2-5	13	TGCGCCAGCAGCTTCTGGACAGAAGAGACCCAGTACTTC	CASSFWTEETQYF
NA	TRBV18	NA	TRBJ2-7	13	TGTGCCAGCTCACCAAGGGACTTTTACGAGCAGTACTTC	CASSPRDFYEQYF
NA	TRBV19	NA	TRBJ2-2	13	TGTGCCAGTAGTATCCTCTTAACCGGGGAGCTGTTTTTT	CASSILLTGELFF
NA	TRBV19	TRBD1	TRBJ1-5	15	TGTGCCAGTACCGTCGACAGGGGATACAATCAGCCCCAGCATTTT	CASTVDRGYNQPQHF
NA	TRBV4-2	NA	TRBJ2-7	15	TGTGCCAGCAGCCAAGAGGATAGCGGAATCTACGAGCAGTACTTC	CASSQEDSGIYEQYF
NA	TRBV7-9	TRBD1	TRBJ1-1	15	TGTGCCAGCAGCTACCAGGGGGCGCGCAACACTGAAGCTTTCTTT	CASSYQGARNTEAFF
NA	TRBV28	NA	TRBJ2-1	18	TGTGCCAGCAGGGGGACAGGGGGTTTTAGCGGGAGGGTCAATGAGCAGTTCTTC	CASRGTGGFSGRVNEQFF
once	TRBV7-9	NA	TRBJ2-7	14	TGTGCCAGCAGCTCGAACCCCGGGAACTACGAGCAGTACTTC	CASSSNPGNYEQYF
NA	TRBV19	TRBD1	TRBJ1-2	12	TGTGCCAGTCGAACAGGGGGCGGTGGCTACACCTTC	CASRTGGGGYTF
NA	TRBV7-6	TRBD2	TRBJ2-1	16	TGTGCCAGCAGCCCAACGGCGCGGACTAGCAGTAGTGAGCAGTTCTTC	CASSPTARTSSSEQFF
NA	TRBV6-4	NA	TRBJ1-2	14	TGTGCCAGCAGACTAAACAGGGTTAACTATGGCTACACCTTC	CASRLNRVNYGYTF
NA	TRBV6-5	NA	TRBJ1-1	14	TGTGCCAGCAGTTACGGCAGGGCGAACACTGAAGCTTTCTTT	CASSYGRANTEAFF
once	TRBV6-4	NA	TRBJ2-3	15	TGTGCCAGCAGTGTAAGCGTATCTAGCACAGATACGCAGTATTTT	CASSVSVSSTDTQYF
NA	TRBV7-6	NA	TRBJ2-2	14	TGTGCCAGCAGCTTCACTAGCACTGGCGGGGAGCTGTTTTTT	CASSFTSTGGELFF
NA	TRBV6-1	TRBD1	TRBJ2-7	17	TGTGCCAGCAGTGAAGCGCGACAGGGGGAGCCCTCCTACGAGCAGTACTTC	CASSEARQGEPSYEQYF
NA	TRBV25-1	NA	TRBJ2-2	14	TGTGCCAGCAGCGCCCAGGGGAACACCGGGGAGCTGTTTTTT	CASSAQGNTGELFF
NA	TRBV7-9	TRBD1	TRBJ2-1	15	TGTGCCAGCAGCTTAGCGCTCGGGACAGGGGGTGAGCAGTTCTTC	CASSLALGTGGEQFF
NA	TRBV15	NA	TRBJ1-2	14	TGTGCCACCAGCAGAGATCGAGGCAAAACTGGCTACACCTTC	CATSRDRGKTGYTF
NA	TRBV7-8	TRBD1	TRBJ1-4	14	TGTGCCAGCAGCCGACAGGGTGGCGATGAAAAACTGTTTTTT	CASSRQGGDEKLFF
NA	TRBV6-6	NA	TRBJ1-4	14	TGTGCCAGCAGTTATACTCAAGGGGGAGAAAAACTGTTTTTT	CASSYTQGGEKLFF
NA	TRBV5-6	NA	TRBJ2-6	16	TGTGCCAGCAGCTTGGCCGCGGGCTCTGGGGCCAACGTCCTGACTTTC	CASSLAAGSGANVLTF
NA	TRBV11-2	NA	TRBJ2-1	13	TGTGCCAGCAGCCGCAGGGGAACCCGGGAGCAGTTCTTC	CASSRRGTREQFF
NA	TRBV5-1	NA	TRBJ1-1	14	TGCGCCAGCAGCCAACAGGAGCTGAACACTGAAGCTTTCTTT	CASSQQELNTEAFF
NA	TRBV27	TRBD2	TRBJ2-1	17	TGTGCCAGCAAAAAGCGGATCGGGACTAGGCTGTCCAATGAGCAGTTCTTC	CASKKRIGTRLSNEQFF
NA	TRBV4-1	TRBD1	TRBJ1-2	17	TGCGCCAGCAGCCACCCCAGGGACAGGGGGAACAGCTATGGCTACACCTTC	CASSHPRDRGNSYGYTF
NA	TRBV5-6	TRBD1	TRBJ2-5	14	TGTGCCAGCAGCCGGACAGGGCTCCAAGAGACCCAGTACTTC	CASSRTGLQETQYF
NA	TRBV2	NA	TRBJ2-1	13	TGTGCCAGCAGCGATCCTAAATTCGAGGAGCAGTTCTTC	CASSDPKFEEQFF
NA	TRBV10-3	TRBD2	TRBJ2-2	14	TGTGCCATCAGACTAGCGGGAGGCCCCGGGGAGCTGTTTTTT	CAIRLAGGPGELFF
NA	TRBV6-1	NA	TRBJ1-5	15	TGTGCCAGCATTTTAGGACAGAATAGCAATCAGCCCCAGCATTTT	CASILGQNSNQPQHF
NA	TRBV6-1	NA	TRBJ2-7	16	TGTGCCAGCAGTGCGTTGGGTGCTAGAGGTTCCTACGAGCAGTACTTC	CASSALGARGSYEQYF
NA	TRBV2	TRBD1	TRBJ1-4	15	TGTGCCAGCAGTTCCGACAGGGGAGCTAATGAAAAACTGTTTTTT	CASSSDRGANEKLFF
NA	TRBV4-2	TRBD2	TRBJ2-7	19	TGTGCCAGCAGCCAAGATTCAAGAGTAGGTAGCGGGAGAGGCTACGAGCAGTACTTC	CASSQDSRVGSGRGYEQYF
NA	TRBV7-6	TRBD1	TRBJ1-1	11	TGTGCCAGCAGTCCCGGACAGGGCGCTTTCTTT	CASSPGQGAFF
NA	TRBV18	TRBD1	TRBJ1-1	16	TGTGCCAGCTCACTAAAACCTTTCGACAGGGACACTGAAGCTTTCTTT	CASSLKPFDRDTEAFF
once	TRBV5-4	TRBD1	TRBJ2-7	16	TGTGCCAGCAGTTCAAGACAGGGAAGCCTTCTGGACGAGCAGTACTTC	CASSSRQGSLLDEQYF
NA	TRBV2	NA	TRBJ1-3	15	TGTGCCAGCAAATCAGCAGGGGCCGACGGAAACACCATATATTTT	CASKSAGADGNTIYF
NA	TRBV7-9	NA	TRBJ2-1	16	TGTGCCAGCAGCTCCCCTAGCCCCAGCTCCTACAATGAGCAGTTCTTC	CASSSPSPSSYNEQFF
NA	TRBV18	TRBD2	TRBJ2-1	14	TGTGCCAGCTCTTCTAGCGGGGATAACAATGAGCAGTTCTTC	CASSSSGDNNEQFF
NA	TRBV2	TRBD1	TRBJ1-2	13	TGTGCCAGCCAAAGGGGGCGCGACTATGGCTACACCTTC	CASQRGRDYGYTF
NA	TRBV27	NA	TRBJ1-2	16	TGTGCCAGCAGTTTATCGTGGCGGGCCTCTAACTATGGCTACACCTTC	CASSLSWRASNYGYTF
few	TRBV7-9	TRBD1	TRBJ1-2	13	TGTGCCAGCAGCGGCCGGGACAGCGGTGGCTACACCTTC	CASSGRDSGGYTF
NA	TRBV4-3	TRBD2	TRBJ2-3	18	TGCGCCAGCAGCCAAGATCTGGAGCTAGCGGGAGGCTTAGATACGCAGTATTTT	CASSQDLELAGGLDTQYF
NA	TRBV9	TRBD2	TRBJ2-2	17	TGTGCCAGCAGCGAGGGAGCGGGAGGGTTTGCGGCCGGGGAGCTGTTTTTT	CASSEGAGGFAAGELFF
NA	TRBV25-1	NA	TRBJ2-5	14	TGTGCCAGCAGCCGAGCCGGGACACAAGAGACCCAGTACTTC	CASSRAGTQETQYF
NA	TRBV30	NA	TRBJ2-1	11	TGTGCCTGGACTGACAGATCTGAGCAGTTCTTC	CAWTDRSEQFF
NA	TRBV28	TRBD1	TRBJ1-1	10	TGTGCCTCCCAGGGGGTTGAAGCTTTCTTT	CASQGVEAFF
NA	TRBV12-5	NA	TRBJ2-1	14	TGTGCTAGTGGTTTCGGTTCCGGAGATCATGAGCAGTTCTTC	CASGFGSGDHEQFF